The 18 T cell receptor beta chains listed next were all sequenced from one sample in a study of OX40 agonist ivuxolimab in advanced cancers. The method was the immunoSEQ multiplex PCR assay. Held by TCRdb, this immuneACCESS table contains in-frame sequences only and omits some clones. Under half of the omission traces to an unresolved V gene where checked; the cause of the rest is unknown. Counted in this sample were some 70,000 clones; more than 75% of them appeared once. The ten largest clones add up to roughly 0.4% of the sample. The input for sequencing was CD4+ or CD8+ T cells sorted from blood, taken in a trial of the OX40 agonist ivuxolimab. The receptors shown here come from an adult with an advanced solid tumor such as melanoma, head and neck, liver or kidney cancer.

This rearrangement joins TRBV27 to TRBJ1-5, with D hard to call. This CDR3 comprises 15 residues. Germline CDR1 reads MNHEY; CDR2 reads SMNVEV (reference sequence). V shed 3 bases and J shed 5 bases, with 14 bases lying between them. CDR3 amino acids: CASSFSNYCYQPQHF. CDR3 coding DNA: TGTGCCAGCAGTTTCTCGAACTACTGCTATCAGCCCCAGCATTTT.

This sequence joins TRBV5-1 and TRBJ2-5, with D maybe TRBD2 (7 bases). Germline CDR1 reads SGHRS; CDR2 reads YFSETQ. V was cut by 4 bases and J by 6 bases, with 13 bases left in between. The CDR3 has 13 amino acids. CDR3 sequence: CASSPTGTKTQYF. CDR3 bases: TGCGCCAGCAGCCCTACAGGGACTAAGACCCAGTACTTC.

V and J are TRBV9 and TRBJ1-1; the D is unclear. The CDR3 length is 14 residues. With 0 bases removed from V and 5 bases from J, the gap between germline ends came to 11 bases. CDR1 is SGDLS and CDR2 is YYNGEE in the germline V gene. CDR3 bases: TGTGCCAGCAGCGTAGATCCAAGGGTGACTGAAGCTTTCTTT. Protein: CASSVDPRVTEAFF. Together with reference TRBV9 and TRBJ1-1, the CDR3 gives the full variable domain: DSGVTQTPKHLITATGQRVTLRCSPRSGDLSVYWYQQSLDQGLQFLIQYYNGEERAKGNILERFSAQQFPDLHSELNLSSLELGDSALYFCASSVDPRVTEAFFGQGTRLTVV.

This chain uses TRBV6-1 with TRBJ1-5; D ambiguous. Trimming shortened V by 5 bases and J by 7 bases, and 18 bases separated the two germline ends. This CDR3 contains 15 residues. Germline V lookup: CDR1 MNHNS, CDR2 SASEGT. CDR3: CASSPRSFSGQPQHF. CDR3 DNA: TGTGCCAGCAGTCCAAGGTCCTTCTCGGGGCAGCCCCAGCATTTT.

This rearrangement joins TRBV5-1 to TRBJ1-1; TRBD1 is a possible D gene (6 bases). The CDR3 is made up of 15 amino acids. V was shortened by 4 bases and J by 5 bases, with 18 bases between the two germline ends. Germline assignment: CDR1 SGHRS and CDR2 YFSETQ. The CDR3 protein is CASSIGGTTRTEAFF. CDR3 DNA: TGCGCCAGCAGCATCGGGGGGACAACGAGAACTGAAGCTTTCTTT. Looking up the rest from reference TRBV5-1 and TRBJ1-1 gives the full variable domain: KAGVTQTPRYLIKTRGQQVTLSCSPISGHRSVSWYQQTPGQGLQFLFEYFSETQRNKGNFPGRFSGRQFSNSRSEMNVSTLELGDSALYLCASSIGGTTRTEAFFGQGTRLTVV.

The chain uses TRBV5-4 and TRBJ2-2, with 14 bases fitting TRBD2. The CDR3 consists of 18 residues. Unmatched junction bases numbered 7, after V lost 4 bases and J lost 2 bases. Germline V gene sequence: CDR1 SGHNT, CDR2 YYREEE (reference sequence). CDR3 loop: CASSPPGTSGRNTGELFF. The CDR3 DNA sequence: TGTGCCAGCAGCCCACCCGGGACTAGCGGGAGAAACACCGGGGAGCTGTTTTTT.

This rearrangement joins TRBV6-1 to TRBJ2-4, with 13 bases lining up with TRBD2. Germline CDR1 reads MNHNS; CDR2 reads SASEGT. The CDR3 loop spans 18 amino acids. V was clipped by 4 bases and J by 2 bases; unmatched bases: 8. The CDR3 region is CASSGTSGGDLSKNIQYF. The CDR3 bases are TGTGCCAGCAGTGGTACTAGCGGGGGGGATCTCTCCAAAAACATTCAGTACTTC.

This chain joins TRBV5-6 and TRBJ2-7; 8 bases are a match to TRBD1. CDR1 is SGHDT and CDR2 is YYEEEE in the germline V gene. This CDR3 has 15 amino acids. The ends lost 3 bases at V and 0 bases at J; junction bases unmatched: 5. CDR3 protein: CASSSYRGNSYEQYF. The CDR3 coding sequence is TGTGCCAGCAGCTCTTACAGGGGGAACTCCTACGAGCAGTACTTC.

The gene calls are TRBV19 and TRBJ1-5; D unresolved. Trimming removed 3 bases from V and 7 bases from J, with 19 bases in between. Germline-derived CDR1 and CDR2 are LNHDA and SQIVND (reference sequence). The CDR3 consists of 16 residues. The CDR3 sequence is CASSIGGATAGQPQHF. In DNA, the CDR3 is TGTGCCAGTAGTATTGGAGGAGCTACGGCCGGACAGCCCCAGCATTTT.

V usage is TRBV5-4 and J usage is TRBJ1-6; D remains ambiguous. Germline CDR1 SGHNT, CDR2 YYREEE (reference sequence). This CDR3 contains 13 residues. Trimming cost V 0 bases and J 8 bases, with 6 bases left between them. CDR3 residues: CASSLGFDSPLHF. As DNA, the CDR3 is TGTGCCAGCAGCTTGGGTTTTGATTCACCCCTCCACTTT.

V usage is TRBV2 and J usage is TRBJ1-2, with D possibly TRBD1 on 5 matching bases. Germline V CDR1 and CDR2: SNHLY, FYNNEI. The ends were cut back, 7 bases at V and 5 bases at J, with 17 bases in the middle. CDR3 size: 14 residues. Written as DNA, the CDR3 is TGTGCCAGCACCGGCATAGGGGCCGCTTATGGCTACACCTTC. Translation gives CASTGIGAAYGYTF.

The chain couples TRBV6-1 to TRBJ1-5; no reliable D call. CDR1 is MNHNS, CDR2 SASEGT, per germline. Trimming took 6 bases from V and 0 from J, leaving 12 bases between them. The CDR3 extends over 15 amino acids. The CDR3 sequence is CASRVWDNSNQPQHF. CDR3 coding DNA: TGTGCCAGCAGAGTTTGGGATAATAGCAATCAGCCCCAGCATTTT.

V gene TRBV5-1 combines with J gene TRBJ1-4; 7 bases line up with TRBD1. The trim removed 4 bases at V and 8 bases at J, leaving 8 bases unmatched. This CDR3 contains 14 residues. The germline V gene has CDR1 SGHRS and CDR2 YFSETQ. CDR3 amino acids: CASSRTGGGEKLFF. CDR3 in DNA: TGCGCCAGCAGCCGGACAGGCGGTGGCGAAAAACTGTTTTTT.

The V gene is TRBV21-1, the J gene TRBJ1-2; the DNA was not used to check the table's D call, TRBD1. TRBV21-1 is described as a pseudogene. The CDR3 has 15 amino acids. CDR3 residues: CASSKDRPGGYGYTF. The CDR3 DNA follows: TGTGCCAGCAGCAAAGACAGGCCCGGCGGCTATGGCTACACCTTC.

This chain links TRBV2 with TRBJ2-2, with TRBD1 identical over 8 bases. The CDR3 has 15 residues. Germline V gene sequence: CDR1 SNHLY, CDR2 FYNNEI. J was trimmed by 2 bases and V by 6 bases; bases with no gene match: 5. The CDR3 region is CASRKDRVNTGELFF. CDR3 sequence (DNA): TGTGCCAGCAGAAAGGACAGGGTCAACACCGGGGAGCTGTTTTTT.

This clone was detected only a few times. This chain joins TRBV5-1 and TRBJ1-1; no firm D call. Germline CDR1 is SGHRS and CDR2 is YFSETQ. The CDR3 has 16 residues. Trimming removed 0 bases at V and 1 base at J, with 13 bases between. Here the CDR3 DNA reads TGCGCCAGCAGCTTGGAAACGATAGGGAGGAACACTGAAGCTTTCTTT. Translating gives CASSLETIGRNTEAFF.

The chain uses TRBV7-3 and TRBJ1-1; the D is unclear. V lost 8 bases and J 1 base, leaving 11 bases between the germline ends. The CDR3 is 13 amino acids. From germline, CDR1 is SGHTA and CDR2 FQGTGA. The CDR3 sequence is CASAGSPNTEAFF. The DNA for the CDR3 is TGTGCCAGCGCCGGCAGCCCGAACACTGAAGCTTTCTTT.

The rearrangement uses TRBV6-5 and TRBJ2-1; a weak D match, TRBD2 (5 bases). Germline-derived CDR1 and CDR2 are MNHEY and SVGAGI. Trimming took off 0 bases at V and 5 bases at J, with 8 bases between the two ends. CDR3 length equals 14 residues. CDR3 sequence reads: CASSYSMRDNEQFF. The CDR3 nucleotides are TGTGCCAGCAGTTACTCGATGCGGGACAATGAGCAGTTCTTC.